The clone carrying this T cell receptor (beta chain) was counted between two and nine times. Its matching antigen is unknown. Donors were ostensibly healthy at sampling, although undocumented immune exposures were probable. The CDR3 spans 14 residues. J was trimmed by 7 bases and V by 4 bases; bases with no gene match: 5. Germline V gene data show CDR1 as SGHNT and CDR2 as YYREEE (reference sequence). Primers included in the PCR were 60 Vbeta and 13 Jbeta primers. TCRdb keeps only in-frame clones here, not all; method: immunoSEQ multiplex PCR. There are 85,000 to 100,000 clones in the sample; less than 80% occur only once, and 4.1% lies in the top ten. The record originates from a study of cytomegalovirus exposure and HLA in healthy donors. Study results and caveats: When a later analysis compared HLA-associated TCR beta chains with equally common others, the HLA-associated chains turned out to be more clonally expanded and to have lower generation probabilities. An analysis done earlier found most TCR beta V segments productive about 87% or about 30% of the time.

The specimen sequenced was PBMCs. The chain couples TRBV5-4 to TRBJ2-7; 13 bases agree with TRBD2. The receptor was derived from a woman in her 40s in good health and CMV-seropositive. CDR3: CASSRGLAGYEQYF. The CDR3 DNA is TGTGCCAGCAGCAGGGGACTAGCGGGATATGAGCAGTACTTC.